What follows are 24 T cell receptor beta chains derived from one specimen sequenced in a study of shared clonotypes between healthy human individuals. The repertoire was sequenced with immunoSEQ multiplex PCR; TCRdb's copy has only in-frame clones and lacks some. Of around 700,000 clones listed, 60% to 75% are singletons. Sequencing was done on a sample of memory CD4+ T cells sorted from blood. Specified subset: CD45RA-negative fraction. The receptors originated from a woman in her twenties or thirties in good health.

CDR3 in DNA: TGTGCCAGCAGCGGGGGGACATTGAGCTCCTACGAGCAGTACTTC. This codes for CASSGGTLSSYEQYF. The chain couples TRBV5-4 to TRBJ2-7; D may match TRBD1 or TRBD2 (6 bases each). The CDR3 has 15 residues. Germline lookup yields CDR1 SGHNT and CDR2 YYREEE (reference sequence). V gave up 4 bases and J gave up 0 bases, with 14 bases separating them.

The chain joins TRBV6-1 to TRBJ1-5; 9 bases map to TRBD1. The trim removed 4 bases at V and 3 bases at J, leaving 7 bases unmatched. The germline V gene encodes CDR1 MNHNS and CDR2 SASEGT. CDR3 size: 16 residues. The CDR3 sequence is CASSVRQGVINQPQHF. CDR3 DNA sequence: TGTGCCAGCAGTGTGCGACAGGGGGTAATCAATCAGCCCCAGCATTTT.

The V and J genes are TRBV29-1 and TRBJ2-7; D is uncertain. CDR1 SQVTM and CDR2 ANQGSEA come from the germline V gene. The CDR3 totals 12 residues. V lost 2 bases to trimming and J lost 5 bases, with 10 bases between them. The CDR3 reads CSVELTRHEQYF. The DNA of the CDR3 is TGCAGCGTTGAACTCACCCGCCACGAGCAGTACTTC.

CDR3 protein: CASSLAGGGTDTQYF. The CDR3 DNA is TGTGCCAGCAGTCTAGCGGGAGGGGGGACAGATACGCAGTATTTT. The J gene is TRBJ2-3, the V gene TRBV6-5, with 12 positions matching TRBD2. Germline V gene lookup returns CDR1 MNHEY and CDR2 SVGAGI. The CDR3 is 15 residues long. The V gene end was trimmed by 5 bases and the J gene end by 3 bases; junction bases not matched to a gene: 3.

This chain links TRBV15 with TRBJ2-5; TRBD1 aligns across 9 bases. Germline CDR1 reads LNHNV; CDR2 reads YYDKDF (reference sequence). Trimming at V came to 7 bases and at J to 5 bases, leaving 14 bases not matched to a gene. The CDR3 runs to 16 residues. DNA for the CDR3: TGTGCCACCACCCTAGGACAGGGGAAGGTCTGGGAGACCCAGTACTTC. Its translation is CATTLGQGKVWETQYF.

CDR3: CASSPRTESYGYTF. The CDR3 DNA reads TGTGCCAGCAGCCCTCGGACAGAAAGCTATGGCTACACCTTC. This chain uses TRBV5-4 with TRBJ1-2; D possibly corresponds to TRBD1 (6 bases). V was shortened by 4 bases and J by 4 bases, with 14 bases between the two germline ends. Germline V lookup: CDR1 SGHNT, CDR2 YYREEE (reference sequence). This CDR3 is built from 14 residues.

This clone turned up a few times. This chain connects TRBV18 to TRBJ2-1; D remains unclear. Germline CDR1 reads KGHSH; CDR2 reads LQKENI. The CDR3 extends over 13 amino acids. Trimming took 3 bases from V and 4 from J, leaving 7 bases between them. This chain's CDR3 is CASSPVGYNEQFF. The CDR3 nucleotides read TGTGCCAGCTCACCGGTGGGATACAATGAGCAGTTCTTC.

This clone showed up just a few times. V gene TRBV7-9 combines with J gene TRBJ2-2; 7 bases are shared with TRBD1. Germline V CDR1 and CDR2: SEHNR, FQNEAQ (reference sequence). With 9 bases clipped from V and 1 base from J, the junction kept 8 bases outside the gene matches. The CDR3 has 15 amino acids. The CDR3 bases are TGTGCCAGACCAAACAGGGGATGGAACACCGGGGAGCTGTTTTTT. Translated, it gives CARPNRGWNTGELFF.

The DNA for the CDR3 is TGCAGCGTTGTAGGGACCGAGGGGTGGGACACTGAAGCTTTCTTT. Translating it yields CSVVGTEGWDTEAFF. The V call is TRBV29-1, the J call TRBJ1-1, with D perhaps matching TRBD1 (5 bases). The CDR3 loop spans 15 amino acids. In germline, CDR1 is SQVTM, CDR2 ANQGSEA. Trimming pared 4 bases from V and 3 bases from J, leaving 18 bases between. The full variable domain, completed using reference TRBV29-1 and TRBJ1-1, is SAVISQKPSRDICQRGTSLTIQCQVDSQVTMMFWYRQQPGQSLTLIATANQGSEATYESGFVIDKFPISRPNLTFSTLTVSNMSPEDSSIYLCSVVGTEGWDTEAFFGQGTRLTVV.

This clone was observed a handful of times. The gene calls are TRBV7-8 and TRBJ2-2; 8 positions match TRBD2. CDR1 is SGHVS, CDR2 FQNEAQ, per germline. CDR3 length: 16 amino acids. V shed 1 base, J shed 4 bases, and the junction held 5 bases outside the gene matches. CDR3 region: CASSLVGRGATGELFF. In nucleotides, the CDR3 is TGTGCCAGCAGCTTAGTCGGGAGGGGGGCCACCGGGGAGCTGTTTTTT.

The chain combines TRBV5-8 with TRBJ2-7, with 7 bases matching TRBD1. This CDR3 has 15 residues. Germline V gene sequence: CDR1 SGHTS, CDR2 YDEGEE. V lost 3 bases and J lost 3; bases outside the gene matches: 9. CDR3 amino acids: CASSSFRDSGYEQYF. CDR3 sequence (DNA): TGTGCCAGCAGCTCATTCCGGGACAGCGGCTACGAGCAGTACTTC.

The chain uses TRBV7-3 and TRBJ2-5, with a weak D call TRBD2 (6 bases). Germline V gene lookup returns CDR1 SGHTA and CDR2 FQGTGA. The V and J ends lost 1 base and 4 bases respectively, with 13 bases between them. CDR3 length: 15 residues. This CDR3 is CASSLIGGEVETQYF. In DNA form, the CDR3 reads TGTGCCAGCAGCTTAATCGGCGGGGAGGTAGAGACCCAGTACTTC.

The chain employs TRBV18 and TRBJ1-3, with D unresolved. CDR1 KGHSH and CDR2 LQKENI come from the germline V gene. Trimming took off 2 bases at V and 0 bases at J, with 8 bases between the two ends. The CDR3 loop spans 15 amino acids. CDR3 sequence reads: CASSPTRASGNTIYF. CDR3 DNA sequence: TGTGCCAGCTCACCAACGAGGGCCTCTGGAAACACCATATATTTT.

The chain uses TRBV5-4 and TRBJ2-5; D is perhaps TRBD1 (6 bases). The V gene lost 0 bases and the J gene lost 5 bases, with 14 bases spanning the gap. The CDR3 is 15 amino acids. CDR1 SGHNT and CDR2 YYREEE come from the germline V gene (reference sequence). The CDR3 sequence: CASSLDSGGWETQYF. In DNA, the CDR3 is TGTGCCAGCAGCTTGGACTCTGGGGGCTGGGAGACCCAGTACTTC.

This clone has only a few counts. This rearrangement joins TRBV10-1 to TRBJ2-2; 11 bases map to TRBD2. The CDR3 is 14 residues long. CDR1 is WNHNN and CDR2 is SYGVQD in the germline V gene (reference sequence). The V segment lost 7 bases and the J segment 5 bases; nucleotides outside the gene matches: 3. CDR3 DNA: TGCGCCAGCACCGGGACTAGCGGAACCGGGGAGCTGTTTTTT. As protein: CASTGTSGTGELFF.

The rearrangement links TRBV5-1 to TRBJ2-7; 11 bases match TRBD2. The CDR3 contains 17 residues. Per the germline V gene, CDR1 is SGHRS and CDR2 is YFSETQ. Germline trimming cut 3 bases from V and 0 bases from J; bases unmatched to any gene: 8. CDR3 residues: CASSWTGLADFSYEQYF. The CDR3 nucleotides are TGCGCCAGCAGCTGGACGGGACTAGCGGATTTCTCCTACGAGCAGTACTTC.

This clone appeared a single time. The chain carries TRBV5-6 and TRBJ2-5; 10 nucleotides line up with TRBD2. The length of the CDR3 is 16 residues. V lost 3 bases, J lost 2 bases, and 7 bases stayed unmatched. Germline V gene sequence: CDR1 SGHDT, CDR2 YYEEEE. DNA of the CDR3: TGTGCCAGCAGCTATCCGGGACTAGCGAGACAAGAGACCCAGTACTTC. Translation gives CASSYPGLARQETQYF.

This clone came up a few times. The J gene is TRBJ2-3, the V gene TRBV5-1; TRBD1 is a possible D gene (5 bases). The CDR3 totals 13 residues. Deletions cut 6 bases from V and 3 bases from J, with 11 bases between. Germline CDR1 reads SGHRS; CDR2 reads YFSETQ. The CDR3 spells CASKGLRTDTQYF. The CDR3 bases are TGCGCCAGCAAGGGGTTGCGGACAGATACGCAGTATTTT.

V and J are TRBV5-1 and TRBJ1-1, with D maybe TRBD1 (6 bases). V lost 4 bases and J lost 5, with 12 bases in between. CDR3 size: 13 residues. In germline, CDR1 is SGHRS, CDR2 YFSETQ. CDR3 region: CASSTPRGTEAFF. The CDR3 nucleotides are TGCGCCAGCAGCACCCCCAGGGGAACTGAAGCTTTCTTT. Based on the CDR3 plus reference TRBV5-1 and TRBJ1-1, the full variable domain is KAGVTQTPRYLIKTRGQQVTLSCSPISGHRSVSWYQQTPGQGLQFLFEYFSETQRNKGNFPGRFSGRQFSNSRSEMNVSTLELGDSALYLCASSTPRGTEAFFGQGTRLTVV.

The gene calls are TRBV4-1 and TRBJ1-5, with D possibly being TRBD1 (6 bases). Deletions cut 0 bases from V and 4 bases from J, with 13 bases between. The CDR3 covers 16 residues. In germline, CDR1 is MGHRA, CDR2 YSYEKL. The CDR3 region is CASSQDLGTSNQPQHF. CDR3 DNA sequence: TGCGCCAGCAGCCAAGATTTGGGGACATCAAATCAGCCCCAGCATTTT.

Worth noting for this clone: An end of the junction differs from the germline gene, which may be a read error. The V call is TRBV11-2, the J call TRBJ2-7; TRBD2 agrees at 7 bases. Germline CDR1 and CDR2: SGHAT and FQNNGV. CDR3 length equals 14 residues. This CDR3 is CTSSRPGGPYEQYF. The CDR3 DNA reads TGTACCAGCAGCCGACCGGGGGGACCATACGAGCAGTACTTC.

The J gene is TRBJ2-7, the V gene TRBV25-1; D might be TRBD1 (6 bases). V lost 2 bases and J 3 bases, leaving 17 bases between the germline ends. Germline lookup yields CDR1 MGHDK and CDR2 SYGVNS. The CDR3 contains 16 residues. CDR3 DNA sequence: TGTGCCAGCAGTGAAATTGTAACAGGGAGACTCTACGAGCAGTACTTC. This sequence encodes CASSEIVTGRLYEQYF.

The V call is TRBV7-8, the J call TRBJ1-4; 7 positions agree with TRBD1. This CDR3 contains 16 residues. V trimming: 0 bases; J trimming: 4 bases; junction bases outside the gene matches: 5. Germline V gives CDR1 SGHVS, CDR2 FQNEAQ. CDR3 in DNA: TGTGCCAGCAGCTTAGCGCAGGGACAGATTAATGAAAAACTGTTTTTT. Protein sequence: CASSLAQGQINEKLFF.

The chain is built from TRBV10-2 and TRBJ2-7; 8 bases line up with TRBD2. This CDR3 is 14 amino acids long. Germline assignment: CDR1 WSHSY and CDR2 SAAADI. V shed 2 bases, J shed 5 bases, and the junction held 5 bases outside the gene matches. The CDR3 bases are TGCGCCAGCAGTGAGGCTCCAGCGGGAGACGAGCAGTACTTC. Its translation is CASSEAPAGDEQYF.